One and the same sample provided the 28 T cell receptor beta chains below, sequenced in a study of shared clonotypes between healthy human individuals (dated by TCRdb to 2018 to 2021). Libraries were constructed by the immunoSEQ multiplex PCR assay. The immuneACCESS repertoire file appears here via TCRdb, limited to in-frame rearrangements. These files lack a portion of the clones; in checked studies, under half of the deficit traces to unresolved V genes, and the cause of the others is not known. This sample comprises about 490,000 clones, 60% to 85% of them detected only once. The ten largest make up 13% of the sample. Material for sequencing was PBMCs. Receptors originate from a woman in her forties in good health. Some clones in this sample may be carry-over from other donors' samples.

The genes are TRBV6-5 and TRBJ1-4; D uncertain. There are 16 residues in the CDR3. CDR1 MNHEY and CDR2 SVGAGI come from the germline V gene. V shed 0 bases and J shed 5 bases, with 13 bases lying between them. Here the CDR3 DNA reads TGTGCCAGCAGTTACTCTCCCGGGTTCGACAATGAAAAACTGTTTTTT. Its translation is CASSYSPGFDNEKLFF.

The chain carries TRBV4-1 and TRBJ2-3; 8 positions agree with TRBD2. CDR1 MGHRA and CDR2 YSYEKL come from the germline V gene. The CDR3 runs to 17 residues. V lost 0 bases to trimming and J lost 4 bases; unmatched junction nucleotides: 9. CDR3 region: CASSQDRGTRVPDTQYF. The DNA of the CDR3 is TGCGCCAGCAGCCAAGATCGCGGGACTAGGGTCCCAGATACGCAGTATTTT.

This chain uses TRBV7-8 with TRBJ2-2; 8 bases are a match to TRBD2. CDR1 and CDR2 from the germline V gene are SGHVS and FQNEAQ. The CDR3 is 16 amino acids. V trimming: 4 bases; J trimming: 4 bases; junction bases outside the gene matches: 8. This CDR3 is CASSSPGLVGTGELFF. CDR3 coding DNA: TGTGCCAGCAGCTCCCCGGGACTAGTCGGCACCGGGGAGCTGTTTTTT.

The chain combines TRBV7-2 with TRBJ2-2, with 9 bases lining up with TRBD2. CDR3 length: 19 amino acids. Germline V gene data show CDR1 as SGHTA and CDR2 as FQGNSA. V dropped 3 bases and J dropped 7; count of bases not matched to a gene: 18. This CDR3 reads CASSFRGVAGVFNNGELFF. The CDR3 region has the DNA TGTGCCAGCAGCTTTCGTGGGGTAGCGGGAGTGTTTAATAACGGGGAGCTGTTTTTT.

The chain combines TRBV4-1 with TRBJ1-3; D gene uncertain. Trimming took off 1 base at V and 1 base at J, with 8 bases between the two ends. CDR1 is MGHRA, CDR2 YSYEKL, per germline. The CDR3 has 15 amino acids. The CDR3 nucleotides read TGCGCCAGCAGCCAAGTGGGGATATCTGGAAACACCATATATTTT. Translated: CASSQVGISGNTIYF.

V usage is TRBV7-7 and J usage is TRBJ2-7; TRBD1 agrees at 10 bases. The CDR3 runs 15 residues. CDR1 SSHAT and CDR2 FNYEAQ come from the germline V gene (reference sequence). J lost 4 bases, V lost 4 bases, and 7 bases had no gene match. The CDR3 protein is CASSSGDRGHYEQYF. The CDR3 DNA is TGTGCCAGCAGCTCGGGCGACAGGGGGCATTACGAGCAGTACTTC.

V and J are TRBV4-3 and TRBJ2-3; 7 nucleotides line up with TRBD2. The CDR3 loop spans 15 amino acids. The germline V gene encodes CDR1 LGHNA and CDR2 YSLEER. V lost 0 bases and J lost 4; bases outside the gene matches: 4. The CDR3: CASSQERGGADTQYF. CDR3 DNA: TGCGCCAGCAGCCAAGAGCGGGGAGGGGCAGATACGCAGTATTTT.

The CDR3 reads CASSPIAASGEKLFF. In DNA, the CDR3 is TGTGCCAGCTCACCAATTGCCGCTTCCGGTGAAAAACTGTTTTTT. The J gene is TRBJ1-4, the V gene TRBV18; D gene uncertain. CDR3 length: 15 amino acids. V was shortened by 2 bases and J by 7 bases, with 14 bases between the two germline ends. CDR1 is KGHSH, CDR2 LQKENI, per germline. The whole variable domain, filled in from reference TRBV18 and TRBJ1-4, reads NAGVMQNPRHLVRRRGQEARLRCSPMKGHSHVYWYRQLPEEGLKFMVYLQKENIIDESGMPKERFSAEFPKEGPSILRIQQVVRGDSAAYFCASSPIAASGEKLFFGSGTQLSVL.

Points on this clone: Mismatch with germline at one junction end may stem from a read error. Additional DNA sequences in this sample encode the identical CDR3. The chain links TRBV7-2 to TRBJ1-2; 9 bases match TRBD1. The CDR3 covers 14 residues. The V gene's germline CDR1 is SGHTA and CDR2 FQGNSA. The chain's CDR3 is CASSTRDRVDGYTF. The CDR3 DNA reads TGTGCCAGCAGCACCCGGGACAGGGTTGATGGCTATACCTTC. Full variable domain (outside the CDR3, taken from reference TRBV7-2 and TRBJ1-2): GAGVSQSPSNKVTEKGKDVELRCDPISGHTALYWYRQSLGQGLEFLIYFQGNSAPDKSGLPSDRFSAERTGGSVSTLTIQRTQQEDSAVYLCASSTRDRVDGYTFGSGTRLTVV.

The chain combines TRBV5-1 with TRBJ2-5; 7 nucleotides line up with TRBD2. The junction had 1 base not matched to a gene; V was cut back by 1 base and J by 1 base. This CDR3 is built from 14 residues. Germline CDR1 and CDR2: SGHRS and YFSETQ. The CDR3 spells CASSLTSAQETQYF. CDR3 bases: TGCGCCAGCAGCTTGACTAGCGCCCAAGAGACCCAGTACTTC.

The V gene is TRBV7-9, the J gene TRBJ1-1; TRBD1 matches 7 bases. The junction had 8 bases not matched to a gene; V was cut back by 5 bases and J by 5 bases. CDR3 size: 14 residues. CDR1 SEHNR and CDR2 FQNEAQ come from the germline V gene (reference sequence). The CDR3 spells CASSRDRVGTEAFF. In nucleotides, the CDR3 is TGTGCCAGCAGCCGCGACAGGGTCGGAACTGAAGCTTTCTTT.

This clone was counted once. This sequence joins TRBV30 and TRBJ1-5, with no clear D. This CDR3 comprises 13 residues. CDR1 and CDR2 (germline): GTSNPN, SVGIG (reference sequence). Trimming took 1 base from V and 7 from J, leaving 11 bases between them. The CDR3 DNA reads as TGTGCCTGGAGTGCCAGGAAGGACCAGCCCCAGCATTTT. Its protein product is CAWSARKDQPQHF.

The DNA of the CDR3 is TGTGCCATCAGTGAGAGGGCAGGGTACGAGCAGTACTTC. Translating gives CAISERAGYEQYF. The gene calls are TRBV10-3 and TRBJ2-7, with D possibly TRBD1 on 5 matching bases. The germline gives CDR1 ENHRY, CDR2 SYGVKD. The CDR3 has 13 amino acids. The ends were cut back, 2 bases at V and 4 bases at J, with 9 bases in the middle.

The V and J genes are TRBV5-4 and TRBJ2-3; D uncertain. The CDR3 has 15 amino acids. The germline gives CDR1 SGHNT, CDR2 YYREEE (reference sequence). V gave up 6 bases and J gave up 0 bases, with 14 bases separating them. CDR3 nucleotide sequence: TGTGCCAGCACCGACCCTAGATCTAGCACAGATACGCAGTATTTT. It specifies CASTDPRSSTDTQYF.

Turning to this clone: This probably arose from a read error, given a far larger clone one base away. CDR3: CAWGLGRIYGYTF. The CDR3 nucleotides are TGTGCCTGGGGTTTGGGACGGATCTATGGCTACACCTTC. This chain joins TRBV30 and TRBJ1-2, with D possibly matching TRBD1 (5 bases). The CDR3 has 13 amino acids. Trimming took off 5 bases at V and 4 bases at J, with 14 bases between the two ends. Germline CDR1 GTSNPN, CDR2 SVGIG (reference sequence).

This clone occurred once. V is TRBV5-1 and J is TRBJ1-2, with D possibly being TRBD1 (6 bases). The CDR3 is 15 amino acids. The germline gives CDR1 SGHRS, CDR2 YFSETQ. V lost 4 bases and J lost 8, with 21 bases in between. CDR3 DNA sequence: TGCGCCAGCAGCAGCTCACTCACAGGGAGGGTCGGCTACACCTTC. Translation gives CASSSSLTGRVGYTF.

In nucleotides, the CDR3 is TGTGCCAGCAGTTTATACGGCCGAAAGGGCTATGGCTACACCTTC. Translating it yields CASSLYGRKGYGYTF. The genes are TRBV28 and TRBJ1-2; no clear D. The CDR3 is 15 amino acids. V shed 1 base and J shed 4 bases, with 13 bases lying between them. In germline, CDR1 is MDHEN, CDR2 SYDVKM.

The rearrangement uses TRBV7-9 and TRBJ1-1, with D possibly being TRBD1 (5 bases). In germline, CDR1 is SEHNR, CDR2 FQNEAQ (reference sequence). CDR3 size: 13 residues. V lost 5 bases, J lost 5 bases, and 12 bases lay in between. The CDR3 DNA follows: TGTGCCAGCAGCACCCAGGGAGAGACTGAAGCTTTCTTT. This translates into CASSTQGETEAFF.

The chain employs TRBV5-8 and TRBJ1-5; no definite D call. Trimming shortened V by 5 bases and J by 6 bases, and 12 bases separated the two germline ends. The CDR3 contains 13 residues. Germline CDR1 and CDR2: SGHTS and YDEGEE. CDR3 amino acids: CASRDTLGQPQHF. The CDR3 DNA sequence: TGTGCCAGCAGGGATACGTTAGGTCAGCCCCAGCATTTT.

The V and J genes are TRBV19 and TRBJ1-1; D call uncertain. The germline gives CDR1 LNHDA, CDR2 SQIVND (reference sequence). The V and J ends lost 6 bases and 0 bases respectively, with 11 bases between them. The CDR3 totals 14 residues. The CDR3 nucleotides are TGTGCCAGTAGGGGGTATACGATGAACACTGAAGCTTTCTTT. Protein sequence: CASRGYTMNTEAFF.

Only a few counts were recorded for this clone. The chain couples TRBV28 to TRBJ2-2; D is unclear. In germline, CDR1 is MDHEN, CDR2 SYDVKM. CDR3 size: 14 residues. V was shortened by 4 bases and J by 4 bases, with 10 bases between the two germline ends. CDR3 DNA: TGTGCCAGCAGTTCCCGGACGGTCACCGGGGAGCTGTTTTTT. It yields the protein CASSSRTVTGELFF.

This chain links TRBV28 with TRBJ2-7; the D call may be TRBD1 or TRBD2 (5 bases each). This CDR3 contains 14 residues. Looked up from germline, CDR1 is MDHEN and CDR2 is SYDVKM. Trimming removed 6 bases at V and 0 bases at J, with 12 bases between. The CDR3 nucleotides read TGTGCCAGCAGGGGGGAGATTAGCTCCTACGAGCAGTACTTC. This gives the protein CASRGEISSYEQYF.

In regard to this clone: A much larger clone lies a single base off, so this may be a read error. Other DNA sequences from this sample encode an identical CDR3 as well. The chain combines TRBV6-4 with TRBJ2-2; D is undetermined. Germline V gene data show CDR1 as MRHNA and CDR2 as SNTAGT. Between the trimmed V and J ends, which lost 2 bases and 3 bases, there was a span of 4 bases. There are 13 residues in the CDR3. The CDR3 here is CASSDTDTGELFF. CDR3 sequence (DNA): TGTGCCAGCAGTGACACGGACACCGGGGAGCTGTTTTTT.

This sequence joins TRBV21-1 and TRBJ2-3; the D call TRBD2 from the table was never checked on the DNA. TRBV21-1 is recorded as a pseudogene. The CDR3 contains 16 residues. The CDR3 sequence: CALKREGQTGLDTQYF. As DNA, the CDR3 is TGTGCCCTAAAGCGGGAGGGCCAAACGGGATTAGATACGCAGTATTTT.

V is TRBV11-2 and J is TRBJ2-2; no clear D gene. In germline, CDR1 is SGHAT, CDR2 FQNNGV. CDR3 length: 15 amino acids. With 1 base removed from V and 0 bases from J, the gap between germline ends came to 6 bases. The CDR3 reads CASSLVAANTGELFF. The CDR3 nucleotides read TGTGCCAGCAGCTTAGTGGCTGCGAACACCGGGGAGCTGTTTTTT.

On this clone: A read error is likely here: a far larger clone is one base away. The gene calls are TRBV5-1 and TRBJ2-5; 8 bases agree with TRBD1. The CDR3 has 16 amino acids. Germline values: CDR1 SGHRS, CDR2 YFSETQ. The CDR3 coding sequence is TGCGCCGGCAGCTACAATCCCGGGACAGGAGAAGAGACCCAGTACTTC. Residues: CAGSYNPGTGEETQYF.

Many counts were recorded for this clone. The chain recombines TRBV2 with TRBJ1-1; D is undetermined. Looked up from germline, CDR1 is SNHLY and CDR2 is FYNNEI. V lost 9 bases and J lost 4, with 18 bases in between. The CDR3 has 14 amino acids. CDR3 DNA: TGTGCCAGTAATCCGGAGGGCGCGGCCACTGAAGCTTTCTTT. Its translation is CASNPEGAATEAFF.

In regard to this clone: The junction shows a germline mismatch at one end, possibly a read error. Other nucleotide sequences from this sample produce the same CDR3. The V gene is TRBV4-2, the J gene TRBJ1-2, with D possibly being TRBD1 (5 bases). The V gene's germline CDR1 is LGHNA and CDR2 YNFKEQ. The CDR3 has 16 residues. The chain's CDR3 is CASSQESADRNYGYTF. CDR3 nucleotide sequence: TGTGCCAGCAGTCAAGAAAGCGCAGACAGAAACTATGGCTACACCTTC.